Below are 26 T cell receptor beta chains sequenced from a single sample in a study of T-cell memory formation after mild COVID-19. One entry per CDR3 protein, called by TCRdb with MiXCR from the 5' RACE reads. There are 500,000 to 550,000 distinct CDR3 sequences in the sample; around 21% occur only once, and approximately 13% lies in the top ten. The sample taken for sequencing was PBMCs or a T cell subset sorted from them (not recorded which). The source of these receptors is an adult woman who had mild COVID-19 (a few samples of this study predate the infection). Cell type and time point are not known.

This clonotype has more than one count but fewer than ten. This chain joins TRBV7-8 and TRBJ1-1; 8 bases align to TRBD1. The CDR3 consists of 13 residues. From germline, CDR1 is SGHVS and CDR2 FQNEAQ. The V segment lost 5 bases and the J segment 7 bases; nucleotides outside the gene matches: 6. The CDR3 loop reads CASSPPGTGEAFF. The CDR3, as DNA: TGTGCCAGCAGCCCACCCGGGACAGGTGAAGCTTTCTTT.

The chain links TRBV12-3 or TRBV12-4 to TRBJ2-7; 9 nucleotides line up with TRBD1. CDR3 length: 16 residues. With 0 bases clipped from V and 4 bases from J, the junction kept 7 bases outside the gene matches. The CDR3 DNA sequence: TGTGCCAGCAGTTTAGCAACGAGGGACAGGGATTACGAGCAGTACTTC. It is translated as CASSLATRDRDYEQYF.

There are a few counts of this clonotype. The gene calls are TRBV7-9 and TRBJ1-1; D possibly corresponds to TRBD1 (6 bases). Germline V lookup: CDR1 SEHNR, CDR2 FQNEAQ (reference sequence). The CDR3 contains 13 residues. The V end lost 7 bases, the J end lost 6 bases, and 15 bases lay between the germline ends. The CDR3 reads CASTLPRGSEAFF. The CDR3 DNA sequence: TGTGCCAGCACCCTCCCCAGGGGATCTGAAGCTTTCTTT. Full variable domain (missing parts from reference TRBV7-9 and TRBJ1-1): DTGVSQNPRHKITKRGQNVTFRCDPISEHNRLYWYRQTLGQGPEFLTYFQNEAQLEKSRLLSDRFSAERPKGSFSTLEIQRTEQGDSAMYLCASTLPRGSEAFFGQGTRLTVV.

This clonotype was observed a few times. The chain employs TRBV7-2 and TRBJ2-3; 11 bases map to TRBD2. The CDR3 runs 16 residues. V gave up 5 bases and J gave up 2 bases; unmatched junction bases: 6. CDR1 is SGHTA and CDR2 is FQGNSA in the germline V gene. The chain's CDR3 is CASSLIAGGNTDTQYF. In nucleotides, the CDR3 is TGTGCCAGCAGCCTCATAGCGGGAGGGAACACAGATACGCAGTATTTT.

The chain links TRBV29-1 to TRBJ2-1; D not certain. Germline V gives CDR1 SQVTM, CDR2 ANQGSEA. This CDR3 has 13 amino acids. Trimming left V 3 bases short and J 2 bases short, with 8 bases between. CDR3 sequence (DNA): TGCAGCGTTGAGACGGTCACCTACAATGAGCAGTTCTTC. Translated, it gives CSVETVTYNEQFF.

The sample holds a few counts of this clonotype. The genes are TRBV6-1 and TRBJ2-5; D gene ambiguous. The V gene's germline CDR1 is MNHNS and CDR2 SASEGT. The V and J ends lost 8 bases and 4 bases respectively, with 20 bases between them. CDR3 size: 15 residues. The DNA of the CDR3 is TGTGCCAGCGGGGTTTATGCCGGGTATCCAGAGACCCAGTACTTC. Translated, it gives CASGVYAGYPETQYF.

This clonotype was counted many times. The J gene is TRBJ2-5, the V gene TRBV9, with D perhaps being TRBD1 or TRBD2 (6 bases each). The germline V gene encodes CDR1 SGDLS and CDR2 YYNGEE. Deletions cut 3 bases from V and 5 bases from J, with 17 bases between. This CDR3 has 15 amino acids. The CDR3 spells CASSDSGATRETQYF. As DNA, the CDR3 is TGTGCCAGCAGCGACTCGGGGGCGACCCGGGAGACCCAGTACTTC.

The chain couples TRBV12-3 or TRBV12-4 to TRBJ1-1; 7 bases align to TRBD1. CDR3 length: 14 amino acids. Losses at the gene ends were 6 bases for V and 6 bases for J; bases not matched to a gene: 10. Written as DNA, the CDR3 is TGTGCCAGCAGAACGACAGGGAGTAGGCCTGAAGCTTTCTTT. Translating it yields CASRTTGSRPEAFF.

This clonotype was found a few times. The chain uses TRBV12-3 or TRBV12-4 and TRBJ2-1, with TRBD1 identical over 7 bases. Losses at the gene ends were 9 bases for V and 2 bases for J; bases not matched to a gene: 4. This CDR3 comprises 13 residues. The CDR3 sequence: CASTRGTYNEQFF. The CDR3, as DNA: TGTGCCAGTACCAGGGGGACCTACAATGAGCAGTTCTTC.

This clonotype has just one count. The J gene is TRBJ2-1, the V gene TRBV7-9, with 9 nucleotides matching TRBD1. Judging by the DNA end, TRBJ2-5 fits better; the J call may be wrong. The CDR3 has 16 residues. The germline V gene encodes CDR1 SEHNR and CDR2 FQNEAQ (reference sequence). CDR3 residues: CASSLGGGDREETQYF. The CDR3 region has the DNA TGTGCCAGCAGCTTAGGAGGCGGGGACAGGGAAGAGACCCAGTACTTC.

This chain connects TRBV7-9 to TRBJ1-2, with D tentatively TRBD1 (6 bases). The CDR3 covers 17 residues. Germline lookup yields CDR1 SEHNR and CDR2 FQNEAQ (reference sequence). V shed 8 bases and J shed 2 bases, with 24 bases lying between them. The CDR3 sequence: CASAPKGHQRINYGYTF. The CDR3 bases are TGTGCCAGCGCCCCAAAGGGACACCAACGAATCAACTATGGCTACACCTTC. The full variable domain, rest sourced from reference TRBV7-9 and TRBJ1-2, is DTGVSQNPRHKITKRGQNVTFRCDPISEHNRLYWYRQTLGQGPEFLTYFQNEAQLEKSRLLSDRFSAERPKGSFSTLEIQRTEQGDSAMYLCASAPKGHQRINYGYTFGSGTRLTVV.

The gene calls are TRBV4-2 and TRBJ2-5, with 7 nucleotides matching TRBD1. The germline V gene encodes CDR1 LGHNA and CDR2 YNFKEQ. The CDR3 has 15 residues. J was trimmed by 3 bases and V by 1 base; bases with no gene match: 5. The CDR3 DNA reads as TGTGCCAGCAGCCAAGGCCCCGGGACAGAAGAGACCCAGTACTTC. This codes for CASSQGPGTEETQYF.

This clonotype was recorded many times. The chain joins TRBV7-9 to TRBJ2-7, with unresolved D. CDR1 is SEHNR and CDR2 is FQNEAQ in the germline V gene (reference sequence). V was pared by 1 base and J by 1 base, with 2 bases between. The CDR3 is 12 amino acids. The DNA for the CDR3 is TGTGCCAGCAGCTTAGAATCCTACGAGCAGTACTTC. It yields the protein CASSLESYEQYF.

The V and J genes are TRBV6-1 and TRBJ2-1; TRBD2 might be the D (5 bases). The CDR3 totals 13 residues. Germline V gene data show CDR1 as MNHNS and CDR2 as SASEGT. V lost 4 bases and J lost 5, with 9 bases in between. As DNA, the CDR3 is TGTGCCAGCAGTGGCGGGTTTCACAATGAGCAGTTCTTC. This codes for CASSGGFHNEQFF.

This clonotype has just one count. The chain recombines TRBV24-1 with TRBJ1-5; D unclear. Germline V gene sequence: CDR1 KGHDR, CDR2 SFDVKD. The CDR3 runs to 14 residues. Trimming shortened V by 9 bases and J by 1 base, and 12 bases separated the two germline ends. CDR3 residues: CATGPRLSNQPQHF. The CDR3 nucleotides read TGTGCCACCGGTCCCCGTCTGAGCAATCAGCCCCAGCATTTT.

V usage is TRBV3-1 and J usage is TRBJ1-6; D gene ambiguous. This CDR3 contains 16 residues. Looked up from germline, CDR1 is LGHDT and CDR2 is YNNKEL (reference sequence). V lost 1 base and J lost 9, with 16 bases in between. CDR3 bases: TGTGCCAGCAGCCAAGTGGACGGTGCAGGTGGTTCACCCCTCCACTTT. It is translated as CASSQVDGAGGSPLHF.

CDR3 in amino acids: CASSAGSEQYF. The CDR3 nucleotides read TGTGCCAGCAGCGCAGGATCCGAGCAGTACTTC. The V call is TRBV7-6, the J call TRBJ2-7; the D is unclear. CDR1 and CDR2 from the germline V gene are SGHVS and FNYEAQ. Trimming took off 5 bases at V and 6 bases at J, with 8 bases between the two ends. CDR3 length: 11 residues.

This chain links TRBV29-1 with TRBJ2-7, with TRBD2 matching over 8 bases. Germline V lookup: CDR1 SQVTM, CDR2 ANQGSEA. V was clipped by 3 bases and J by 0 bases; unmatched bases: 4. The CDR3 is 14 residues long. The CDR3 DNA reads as TGCAGCGTTGACTCGGGAGGGCCCTCCTACGAGCAGTACTTC. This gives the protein CSVDSGGPSYEQYF.

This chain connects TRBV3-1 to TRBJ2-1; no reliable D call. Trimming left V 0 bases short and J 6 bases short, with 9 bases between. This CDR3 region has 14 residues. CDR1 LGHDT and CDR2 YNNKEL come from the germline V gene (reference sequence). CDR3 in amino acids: CASSQDQVRNEQFF. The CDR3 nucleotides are TGTGCCAGCAGCCAAGATCAAGTTCGCAATGAGCAGTTCTTC.

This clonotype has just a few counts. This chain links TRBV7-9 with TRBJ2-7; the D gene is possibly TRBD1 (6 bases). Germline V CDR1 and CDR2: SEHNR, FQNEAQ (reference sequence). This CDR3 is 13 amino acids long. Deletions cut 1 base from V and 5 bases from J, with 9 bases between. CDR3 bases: TGTGCCAGCAGCTTAGTGTCAGGGGACGAGCAGTACTTC. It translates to CASSLVSGDEQYF.

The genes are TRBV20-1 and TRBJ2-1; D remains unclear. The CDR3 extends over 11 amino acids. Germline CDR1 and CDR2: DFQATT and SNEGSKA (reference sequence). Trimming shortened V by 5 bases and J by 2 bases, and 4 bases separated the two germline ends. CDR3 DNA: TGCAGTGCTTCGGCCTACAATGAGCAGTTCTTC. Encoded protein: CSASAYNEQFF.

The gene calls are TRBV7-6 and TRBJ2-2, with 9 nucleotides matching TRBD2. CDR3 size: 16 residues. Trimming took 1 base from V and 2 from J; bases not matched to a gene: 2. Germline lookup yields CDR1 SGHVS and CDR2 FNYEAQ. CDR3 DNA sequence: TGTGCCAGCAGCTTAGTAGCGGGGGCCAACACCGGGGAGCTGTTTTTT. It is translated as CASSLVAGANTGELFF.

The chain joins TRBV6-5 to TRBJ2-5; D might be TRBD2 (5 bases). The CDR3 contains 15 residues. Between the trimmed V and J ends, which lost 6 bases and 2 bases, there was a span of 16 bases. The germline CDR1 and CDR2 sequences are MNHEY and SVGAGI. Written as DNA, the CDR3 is TGTGCCAGCAGGACGGGGTTGGGGAGACAAGAGACCCAGTACTTC. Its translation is CASRTGLGRQETQYF.

The CDR3 region is CSVEGNSGMVGYTF. As DNA, the CDR3 is TGCAGCGTTGAAGGAAACTCGGGGATGGTGGGCTACACCTTC. This chain uses TRBV29-1 with TRBJ1-2; D not resolved. CDR1 and CDR2 (germline): SQVTM, ANQGSEA. This CDR3 contains 14 residues. The V end lost 1 base, the J end lost 8 bases, and 17 bases lay between the germline ends.

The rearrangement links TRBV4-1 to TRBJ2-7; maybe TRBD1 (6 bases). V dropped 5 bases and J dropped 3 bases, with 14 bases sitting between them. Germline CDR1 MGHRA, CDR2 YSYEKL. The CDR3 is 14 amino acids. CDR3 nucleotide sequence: TGCGCCAGCAGCTATGGACAGTCTGACTACGAGCAGTACTTC. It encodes CASSYGQSDYEQYF.

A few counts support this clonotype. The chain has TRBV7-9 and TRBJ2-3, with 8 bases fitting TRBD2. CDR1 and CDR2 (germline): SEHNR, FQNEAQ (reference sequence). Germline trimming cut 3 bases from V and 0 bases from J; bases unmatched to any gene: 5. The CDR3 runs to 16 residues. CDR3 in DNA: TGTGCCAGCAGCTTCGAATTAGCGGGGAGCACAGATACGCAGTATTTT. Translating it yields CASSFELAGSTDTQYF. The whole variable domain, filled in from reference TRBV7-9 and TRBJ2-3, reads DTGVSQNPRHKITKRGQNVTFRCDPISEHNRLYWYRQTLGQGPEFLTYFQNEAQLEKSRLLSDRFSAERPKGSFSTLEIQRTEQGDSAMYLCASSFELAGSTDTQYFGPGTRLTVL.